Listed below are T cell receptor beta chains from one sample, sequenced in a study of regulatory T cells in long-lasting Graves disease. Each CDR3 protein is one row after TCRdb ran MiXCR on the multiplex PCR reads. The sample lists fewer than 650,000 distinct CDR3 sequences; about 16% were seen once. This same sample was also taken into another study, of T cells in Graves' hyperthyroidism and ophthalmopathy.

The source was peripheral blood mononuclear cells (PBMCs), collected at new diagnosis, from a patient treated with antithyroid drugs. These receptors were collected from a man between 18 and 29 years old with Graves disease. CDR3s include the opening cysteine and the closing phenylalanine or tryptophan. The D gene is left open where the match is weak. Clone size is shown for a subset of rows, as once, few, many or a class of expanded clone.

CDR3aa: CARRQGGAEAFF
CDR3nt: TGTGCCAGGCGACAGGGTGGGGCTGAAGCTTTCTTT
v_gene: TRBV2
d_gene: TRBD1
abundance: many
j_gene: TRBJ1-1

CDR3aa: CASSQQGIDSPLHF
CDR3nt: TGTGCCAGCAGTCAACAGGGGATTGATTCACCCCTCCACTTT
v_gene: TRBV6-2/TRBV6-3
d_gene: TRBD1
abundance: many
j_gene: TRBJ1-6

CDR3aa: CATSRDRGQGGTEAFF
CDR3nt: TGTGCCACCAGCAGAGATCGAGGGCAGGGGGGGACTGAAGCTTTCTTT
v_gene: TRBV15
d_gene: TRBD1
abundance: .
j_gene: TRBJ1-1

CDR3aa: CASLSRLSTDTQYF
CDR3nt: TGTGCCAGCTTAAGCAGATTAAGCACAGATACGCAGTATTTT
v_gene: TRBV6-2/TRBV6-3
d_gene: .
abundance: .
j_gene: TRBJ2-3

CDR3aa: CSARTAQETQYF
CDR3nt: TGCAGTGCTAGGACAGCACAAGAGACCCAGTACTTC
v_gene: TRBV20-1
d_gene: .
abundance: many
j_gene: TRBJ2-5

CDR3aa: CAIATGALRETQYF
CDR3nt: TGTGCCATCGCCACCGGGGCCCTAAGGGAGACCCAGTACTTC
v_gene: TRBV6-1
d_gene: .
abundance: .
j_gene: TRBJ2-5

CDR3aa: CATPPFDYYEQYF
CDR3nt: TGTGCCACACCCCCCTTCGACTACTACGAGCAGTACTTC
v_gene: TRBV24-1
d_gene: .
abundance: .
j_gene: TRBJ2-7

CDR3aa: CASSSQGARPYEQYF
CDR3nt: TGTGCCAGCAGTTCACAGGGGGCGCGCCCCTACGAGCAGTACTTC
v_gene: TRBV7-9
d_gene: TRBD1
abundance: many
j_gene: TRBJ2-7

CDR3aa: CAISESSVAQAFF
CDR3nt: TGTGCCATCAGTGAGTCGTCGGTAGCTCAAGCTTTCTTT
v_gene: TRBV10-3
d_gene: .
abundance: .
j_gene: TRBJ1-1

CDR3aa: CASSETKGQGASDTQYF
CDR3nt: TGTGCCAGCAGCGAAACAAAGGGACAGGGGGCGTCAGATACGCAGTATTTT
v_gene: TRBV7-9
d_gene: TRBD1
abundance: .
j_gene: TRBJ2-3

CDR3aa: CASSQYPLAGEYGQYF
CDR3nt: TGTGCCAGCAGCCAGTACCCACTAGCGGGAGAATACGGGCAGTACTTC
v_gene: TRBV4-2
d_gene: TRBD2
abundance: few
j_gene: TRBJ2-7

CDR3aa: CASSYGEGGYGYTF
CDR3nt: TGTGCCAGCAGTTACGGGGAGGGCGGCTATGGCTACACCTTC
v_gene: TRBV6-9
d_gene: .
abundance: .
j_gene: TRBJ1-2

CDR3aa: CASSWAGTSDNEQFF
CDR3nt: TGTGCCAGCAGCTGGGCCGGGACTAGCGACAATGAGCAGTTCTTC
v_gene: TRBV11-3
d_gene: TRBD2
abundance: many
j_gene: TRBJ2-1

CDR3aa: CASSSRGQGADPQHF
CDR3nt: TGTGCCAGCAGTTCCCGGGGACAGGGGGCCGATCCCCAGCATTTT
v_gene: TRBV28
d_gene: TRBD1
abundance: many
j_gene: TRBJ1-5

CDR3aa: CASPSKGGDEQFF
CDR3nt: TGTGCCAGCCCATCTAAGGGGGGCGATGAGCAGTTCTTC
v_gene: TRBV28
d_gene: .
abundance: many
j_gene: TRBJ2-1

CDR3aa: CASSEALPGEETQYF
CDR3nt: TGTGCCAGCAGTGAAGCGCTTCCCGGGGAAGAGACCCAGTACTTC
v_gene: TRBV2
d_gene: .
abundance: few
j_gene: TRBJ2-5

CDR3aa: CASSTFSGQYEQYF
CDR3nt: TGTGCCAGTAGTACCTTTTCGGGACAGTACGAGCAGTACTTC
v_gene: TRBV19
d_gene: TRBD1
abundance: .
j_gene: TRBJ2-7

CDR3aa: CASSPNPGTGINSPLHF
CDR3nt: TGTGCCAGCAGCCCCAACCCCGGGACAGGGATCAATTCACCCCTCCACTTT
v_gene: TRBV11-2
d_gene: TRBD1
abundance: .
j_gene: TRBJ1-6

CDR3aa: CASSLDWTGEQYF
CDR3nt: TGTGCCAGCAGCTTAGATTGGACCGGCGAGCAGTACTTC
v_gene: TRBV7-2
d_gene: .
abundance: few
j_gene: TRBJ2-7

CDR3aa: CATSRESVGLDDFWNTQYF
CDR3nt: TGTGCCACCAGCAGAGAGAGCGTCGGACTAGATGATTTTTGGAATACGCAGTATTTT
v_gene: TRBV15
d_gene: TRBD2
abundance: .
j_gene: TRBJ2-3

CDR3aa: CASSSRDSLTDTQYF
CDR3nt: TGTGCCAGCAGCTCTAGGGACAGTCTCACAGATACGCAGTATTTT
v_gene: TRBV9
d_gene: TRBD1
abundance: few
j_gene: TRBJ2-3

CDR3aa: CASSPGGTSGPSARFF
CDR3nt: TGCGCCAGCAGCCCCGGGGGGACTAGCGGCCCGTCCGCTCGGTTCTTC
v_gene: TRBV4-1
d_gene: TRBD2
abundance: few
j_gene: TRBJ2-1

CDR3aa: CSVASGRTSYEQYF
CDR3nt: TGCAGCGTTGCGAGCGGGAGGACATCCTACGAGCAGTACTTC
v_gene: TRBV29-1
d_gene: TRBD2
abundance: many
j_gene: TRBJ2-7

CDR3aa: CASSSTSRRAMDEQFF
CDR3nt: TGTGCCAGCAGCTCTACCTCTCGGAGGGCCATGGATGAGCAGTTCTTC
v_gene: TRBV11-2
d_gene: .
abundance: few
j_gene: TRBJ2-1

CDR3aa: CAWSLGLNQPQHF
CDR3nt: TGTGCCTGGAGTTTAGGACTTAATCAGCCCCAGCATTTT
v_gene: TRBV30
d_gene: .
abundance: many
j_gene: TRBJ1-5

CDR3aa: CSARGDVGVNEQFF
CDR3nt: TGCAGTGCTAGAGGGGATGTAGGGGTCAATGAGCAGTTCTTC
v_gene: TRBV20-1
d_gene: .
abundance: few
j_gene: TRBJ2-1

CDR3aa: CSARGTAGSNEQFF
CDR3nt: TGCAGTGCTAGAGGAACAGCTGGTAGCAATGAGCAGTTCTTC
v_gene: TRBV20-1
d_gene: .
abundance: many
j_gene: TRBJ2-1

CDR3aa: CASSHRSRIDEQYF
CDR3nt: TGTGCCAGCAGCCATCGGTCGAGAATCGACGAGCAGTACTTC
v_gene: TRBV28
d_gene: .
abundance: many
j_gene: TRBJ2-7

CDR3aa: CASSLTGSGYEQYF
CDR3nt: TGCGCCAGCAGCCTGACAGGGAGTGGTTACGAGCAGTACTTC
v_gene: TRBV5-1
d_gene: TRBD1
abundance: few
j_gene: TRBJ2-7

CDR3aa: CASSIPGTQSSYEQYF
CDR3nt: TGTGCCAGCAGTATTCCCGGGACACAGAGCTCCTACGAGCAGTACTTC
v_gene: TRBV28
d_gene: .
abundance: many
j_gene: TRBJ2-7

CDR3aa: CSARDRVTTGELFF
CDR3nt: TGCAGTGCTAGGGATAGGGTGACCACCGGGGAGCTGTTTTTT
v_gene: TRBV20-1
d_gene: .
abundance: .
j_gene: TRBJ2-2

CDR3aa: CASSVYGGYTF
CDR3nt: TGTGCCAGCAGTGTCTATGGTGGCTACACCTTC
v_gene: TRBV12-3/TRBV12-4
d_gene: .
abundance: many
j_gene: TRBJ1-2

CDR3aa: CATSRGQGDNEQFF
CDR3nt: TGTGCCACCAGCAGAGGTCAGGGGGACAATGAGCAGTTCTTC
v_gene: TRBV24-1
d_gene: TRBD1
abundance: .
j_gene: TRBJ2-1

CDR3aa: CASSFDRISYGYTF
CDR3nt: TGTGCCAGCAGCTTCGACAGGATTTCCTATGGCTACACCTTC
v_gene: TRBV7-8
d_gene: .
abundance: few
j_gene: TRBJ1-2

CDR3aa: CASSQMLQGNIDEKLFF
CDR3nt: TGTGCCAGCAGCCAAATGTTGCAGGGCAATATCGATGAAAAACTGTTTTTT
v_gene: TRBV3-1
d_gene: .
abundance: few
j_gene: TRBJ1-4

CDR3aa: CASSPTGENIQYF
CDR3nt: TGTGCCAGTAGCCCTACAGGGGAGAACATTCAGTACTTC
v_gene: TRBV3-1
d_gene: TRBD1
abundance: few
j_gene: TRBJ2-4

CDR3aa: CASSLSRDRHNEQFF
CDR3nt: TGTGCCAGCAGCTTGTCGCGGGACAGACACAATGAGCAGTTCTTC
v_gene: TRBV7-2
d_gene: .
abundance: many
j_gene: TRBJ2-1

CDR3aa: CAISESLAGNTGELFF
CDR3nt: TGTGCCATCAGTGAGAGTCTAGCGGGAAACACCGGGGAGCTGTTTTTT
v_gene: TRBV10-3
d_gene: TRBD2
abundance: few
j_gene: TRBJ2-2

CDR3aa: CASSFVENKLAGGQEQYF
CDR3nt: TGTGCCAGCAGTTTCGTGGAGAACAAACTAGCGGGAGGTCAAGAGCAGTACTTC
v_gene: TRBV25-1
d_gene: TRBD2
abundance: many
j_gene: TRBJ2-7

CDR3aa: CAWSLWGGDGAKNIQYF
CDR3nt: TGTGCCTGGAGTCTATGGGGAGGGGACGGAGCCAAAAACATTCAGTACTTC
v_gene: TRBV30
d_gene: TRBD2
abundance: many
j_gene: TRBJ2-4

CDR3aa: CSARTPGGVGETQYF
CDR3nt: TGCAGTGCTAGGACCCCGGGGGGGGTTGGGGAGACCCAGTACTTC
v_gene: TRBV20-1
d_gene: TRBD2
abundance: many
j_gene: TRBJ2-5

CDR3aa: CASSMGQGLTASYNEQFF
CDR3nt: TGTGCCAGCAGTATGGGACAGGGTCTGACCGCCTCCTACAATGAGCAGTTCTTC
v_gene: TRBV6-1
d_gene: TRBD1
abundance: many
j_gene: TRBJ2-1

CDR3aa: CSARDPGLAVDEQFF
CDR3nt: TGCAGTGCTAGAGACCCGGGACTAGCCGTTGATGAGCAGTTCTTC
v_gene: TRBV20-1
d_gene: TRBD2
abundance: many
j_gene: TRBJ2-1

CDR3aa: CASSPETGARGEKLFF
CDR3nt: TGTGCCAGCAGCCCCGAGACAGGGGCTCGAGGTGAAAAACTGTTTTTT
v_gene: TRBV27
d_gene: TRBD1
abundance: many
j_gene: TRBJ1-4

CDR3aa: CASSFNQLGTPPSF
CDR3nt: TGTGCCAGCAGCTTTAACCAGCTGGGGACTCCCCCGAGCTTC
v_gene: TRBV7-9
d_gene: .
abundance: .
j_gene: TRBJ2-7

CDR3aa: CASREGRATGTNTGELFF
CDR3nt: TGTGCCAGCAGGGAGGGACGGGCGACGGGCACGAACACCGGGGAGCTGTTTTTT
v_gene: TRBV12-3/TRBV12-4
d_gene: .
abundance: many
j_gene: TRBJ2-2

CDR3aa: CASSLERNGNQPQHF
CDR3nt: TGTGCCAGCAGTTTAGAGCGGAACGGAAATCAGCCCCAGCATTTT
v_gene: TRBV27
d_gene: .
abundance: .
j_gene: TRBJ1-5

CDR3aa: CAIRLHGENTEAFF
CDR3nt: TGTGCCATCAGGTTGCATGGGGAGAACACTGAAGCTTTCTTT
v_gene: TRBV10-3
d_gene: .
abundance: many
j_gene: TRBJ1-1

CDR3aa: CASSPPQNPSNQPQHF
CDR3nt: TGTGCCAGCTCACCACCACAGAACCCTAGCAATCAGCCCCAGCATTTT
v_gene: TRBV18
d_gene: .
abundance: many
j_gene: TRBJ1-5

CDR3aa: CASSPGLSNTEAFF
CDR3nt: TGTGCCAGCAGCCCCGGCCTATCGAACACTGAAGCTTTCTTT
v_gene: TRBV7-9
d_gene: .
abundance: .
j_gene: TRBJ1-1

CDR3aa: CASSLVVGPPYGYTF
CDR3nt: TGTGCCAGCAGCTTAGTGGTAGGGCCGCCCTATGGCTACACCTTC
v_gene: TRBV7-9
d_gene: .
abundance: many
j_gene: TRBJ1-2

CDR3aa: CSASKGVGLSSYNEQFF
CDR3nt: TGCAGTGCTAGTAAGGGTGTGGGACTAAGCTCCTACAATGAGCAGTTCTTC
v_gene: TRBV20-1
d_gene: TRBD2
abundance: .
j_gene: TRBJ2-1

CDR3aa: CASGLASSYNEQFF
CDR3nt: TGTGCCAGCGGACTAGCGAGCTCCTACAATGAGCAGTTCTTC
v_gene: TRBV2
d_gene: TRBD2
abundance: .
j_gene: TRBJ2-1

CDR3aa: CASSQVGHNSGTGRYNEQFF
CDR3nt: TGTGCCAGCAGCCAAGTTGGTCATAATTCCGGGACAGGACGATACAATGAGCAGTTCTTC
v_gene: TRBV14
d_gene: TRBD1
abundance: few
j_gene: TRBJ2-1

CDR3aa: CASRPTSSYNEQFF
CDR3nt: TGTGCCAGCAGACCGACCAGCTCCTACAATGAGCAGTTCTTC
v_gene: TRBV6-1
d_gene: .
abundance: few
j_gene: TRBJ2-1

CDR3aa: CSASGQRYEQYF
CDR3nt: TGCAGTGCTTCGGGACAGCGCTACGAGCAGTACTTC
v_gene: TRBV20-1
d_gene: TRBD1
abundance: many
j_gene: TRBJ2-7

CDR3aa: CASSQAGTPLDRTDTQYF
CDR3nt: TGTGCCAGCAGCCAAGCGGGAACTCCGCTGGATCGTACAGATACGCAGTATTTT
v_gene: TRBV3-1
d_gene: .
abundance: many
j_gene: TRBJ2-3

CDR3aa: CSAATTSGRIYEQYF
CDR3nt: TGCAGTGCAGCTACTACTAGCGGGAGGATCTACGAGCAGTACTTC
v_gene: TRBV20-1
d_gene: TRBD2
abundance: .
j_gene: TRBJ2-7

CDR3aa: CASSQNAGGMETQYF
CDR3nt: TGTGCCAGCAGCCAAAACGCGGGAGGGATGGAGACCCAGTACTTC
v_gene: TRBV3-1
d_gene: TRBD2
abundance: .
j_gene: TRBJ2-5